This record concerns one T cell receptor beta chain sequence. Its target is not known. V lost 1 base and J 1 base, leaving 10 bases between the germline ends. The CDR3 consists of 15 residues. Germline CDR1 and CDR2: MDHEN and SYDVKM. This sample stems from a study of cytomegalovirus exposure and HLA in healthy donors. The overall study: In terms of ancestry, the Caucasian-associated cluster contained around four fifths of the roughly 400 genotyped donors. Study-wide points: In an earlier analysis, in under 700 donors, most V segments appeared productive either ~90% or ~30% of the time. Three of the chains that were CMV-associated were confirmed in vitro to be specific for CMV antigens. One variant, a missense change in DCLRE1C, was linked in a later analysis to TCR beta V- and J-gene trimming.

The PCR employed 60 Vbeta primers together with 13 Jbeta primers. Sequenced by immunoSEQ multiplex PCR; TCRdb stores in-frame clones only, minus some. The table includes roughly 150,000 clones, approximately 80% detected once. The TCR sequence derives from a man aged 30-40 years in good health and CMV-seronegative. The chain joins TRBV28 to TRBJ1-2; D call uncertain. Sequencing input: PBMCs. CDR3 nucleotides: TGTGCCAGCAGTTTATCGGGTGCTTATAACTATGGCTACACCTTC. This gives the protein CASSLSGAYNYGYTF.